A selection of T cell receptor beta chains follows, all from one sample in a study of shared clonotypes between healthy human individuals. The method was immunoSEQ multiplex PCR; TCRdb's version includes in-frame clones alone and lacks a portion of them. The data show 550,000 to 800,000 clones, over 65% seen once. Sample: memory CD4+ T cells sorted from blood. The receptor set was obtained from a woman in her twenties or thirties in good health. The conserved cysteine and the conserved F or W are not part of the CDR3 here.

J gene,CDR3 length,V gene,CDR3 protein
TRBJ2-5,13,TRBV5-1,ASSYTGGWEETQY
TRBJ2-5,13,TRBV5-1,ASSETSGAQETQY
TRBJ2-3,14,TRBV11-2,ASSFLSGKSTDTQY
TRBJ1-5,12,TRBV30,AWSDLAGNQPQH
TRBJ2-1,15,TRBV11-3,ASSPIGRETAYNEQF
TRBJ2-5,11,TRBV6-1,ASSEEEKETQY
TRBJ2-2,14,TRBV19,ASSILGGLNTGELF
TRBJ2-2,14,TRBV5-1,ASSLTILSDTGELF
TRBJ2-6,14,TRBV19,ASNRRLSSGANVLT
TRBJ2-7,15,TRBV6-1,ASSDLRDLKARNEQY
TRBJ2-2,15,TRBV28,ASSSPGQGAVTGELF
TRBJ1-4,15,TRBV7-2,ASSLAMTGGVNEKLF
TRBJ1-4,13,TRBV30,AWSVRSGGGEKLF
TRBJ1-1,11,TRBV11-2,ASSRSGGGPAF
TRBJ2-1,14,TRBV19,ASSIVDRGIHNEQF
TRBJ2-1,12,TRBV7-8,ASSYRRVSNEQF
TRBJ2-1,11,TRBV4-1,ASSRTGYNEQF
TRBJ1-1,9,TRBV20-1,SASRDRGKF
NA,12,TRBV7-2,ASSPPFSYNEQF
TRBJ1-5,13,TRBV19,ASGSYRAGNQPQH
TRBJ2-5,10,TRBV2,ASSVQAETQY
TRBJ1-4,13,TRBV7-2,ASSYKVATNEKLF
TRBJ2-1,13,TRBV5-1,ASSWASGAYNEQF
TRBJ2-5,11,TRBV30,AWGVNHQETQY
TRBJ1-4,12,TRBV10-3,AISAGTLGEKLF
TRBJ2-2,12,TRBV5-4,ASSFGGPTGELF
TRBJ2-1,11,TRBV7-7,ASSRDLNNEQF
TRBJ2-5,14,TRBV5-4,ASSPSGGRGVETQY
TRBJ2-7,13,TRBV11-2,ASSFTGTGGYEQY
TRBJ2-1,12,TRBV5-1,ASNRDSTDNEQF
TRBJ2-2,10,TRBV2,ASTTNTGELF
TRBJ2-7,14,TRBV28,ASSGIAAGGGYEQY
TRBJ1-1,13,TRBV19,ASSPTGTGGTEAF
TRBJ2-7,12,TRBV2,ASNGPGRLGEQY
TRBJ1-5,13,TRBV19,ASCKGAAGGQPQH
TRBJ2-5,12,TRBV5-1,ASSLVLDGETQY
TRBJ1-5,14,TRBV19,ASSSGRGASNQPQH
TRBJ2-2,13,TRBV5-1,ASSPGTQNTGELF
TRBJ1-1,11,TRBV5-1,ASSLDSNTEAF
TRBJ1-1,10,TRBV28,ASRLLNTEAF
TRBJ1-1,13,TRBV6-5,ASSSLPDGNTEAF
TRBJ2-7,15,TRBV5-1,ASSRSGTGGLSYEQY
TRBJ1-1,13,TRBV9,ASSVGGTLGTEAF
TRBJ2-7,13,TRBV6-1,ASSDRTTPTYEQY
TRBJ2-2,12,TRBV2,ASSQQGDTGELF
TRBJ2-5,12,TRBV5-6,ASSLVPNQETQY
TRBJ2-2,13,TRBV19,ATRGGTGGIGELF
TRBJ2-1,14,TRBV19,ASSLWALAGDDEQF
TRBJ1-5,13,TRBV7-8,ASSLQGSMDQPQH
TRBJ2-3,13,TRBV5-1,ASSLGLAGTDTQY
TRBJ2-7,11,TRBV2,ALTPVARYEQY
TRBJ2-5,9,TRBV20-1,SAPGTETQY
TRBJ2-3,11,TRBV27,ASKVLTTDTQY